The entry below gives a single T cell receptor (beta chain) sequence along with its context. The antigen remains unidentified. PCR was performed using 60 Vbeta and 13 Jbeta primers. Assay: immunoSEQ multiplex PCR; the TCRdb copy retains only in-frame clones and omits some. The sample lists more than 80,000 clones; under 80% were seen once. This specimen comes from a study of cytomegalovirus exposure and HLA in healthy donors. The wider study: Researchers previously reported finding roughly 120 million unique TCR beta sequences from 150 million to 200 million T cells. The study's findings and limits: Sequence variants that were highly shared formed a cluster that was likely a sequencing artifact. What a later analysis reportedly showed was that an Asian-associated ancestry cluster had fewer N-insertions than the approximately 700-donor mean.

V gave up 4 bases and J gave up 7 bases; unmatched junction bases: 8. The germline V gene encodes CDR1 SGHRS and CDR2 YFSETQ. The CDR3 consists of 15 residues. V gene TRBV5-1 combines with J gene TRBJ2-1; 10 bases map to TRBD2. The source is a woman in her 50s in good health and CMV-seropositive. The sequencing input was PBMCs. The CDR3 is CASSTGLAVGNEQFF. Written as DNA, the CDR3 is TGCGCCAGCAGCACCGGACTAGCGGTTGGGAATGAGCAGTTCTTC.